This T cell receptor (beta chain) is from a study of T cell responses to AZD1222 COVID-19 vaccine. Overall study findings and caveats: Vaccination with two AZD1222 doses was followed by a rise in Spike-specific TCR breadth and depth. The sample set comprised mostly white British donors with more females, and clonal diversity was possibly underestimated.

The data were produced by immunoSEQ multiplex PCR, yet TCRdb's version contains in-frame clones alone and is incomplete. The table includes about 75,000 clones, 88% detected once. Concerning this clone itself: Its specificity is unknown.

There are 14 residues in the CDR3. CDR1 ENHRY and CDR2 SYGVKD come from the germline V gene. Between the trimmed V and J ends, which lost 1 base and 5 bases, there was a span of 12 bases. This sample comprised peripheral blood, obtained 28 days after the second dose of the MenACWY control vaccine. The sequence derives from an adult who received the MenACWY meningococcal vaccine as a control. The chain combines TRBV10-3 with TRBJ2-7; D is unresolved. The CDR3 DNA follows: TGTGCCATCAGTGAGTGGTCGGTTATGGACGAGCAGTACTTC. As protein: CAISEWSVMDEQYF.